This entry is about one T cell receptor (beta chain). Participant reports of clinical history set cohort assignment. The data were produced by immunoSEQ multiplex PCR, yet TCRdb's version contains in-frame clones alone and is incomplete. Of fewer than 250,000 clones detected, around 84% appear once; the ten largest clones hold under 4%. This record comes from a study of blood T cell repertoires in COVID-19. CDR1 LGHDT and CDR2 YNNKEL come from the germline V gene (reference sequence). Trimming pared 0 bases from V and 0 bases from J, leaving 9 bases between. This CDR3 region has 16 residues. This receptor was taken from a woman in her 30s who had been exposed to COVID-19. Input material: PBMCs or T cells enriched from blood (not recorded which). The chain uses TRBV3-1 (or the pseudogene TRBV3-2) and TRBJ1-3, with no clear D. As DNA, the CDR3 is TGTGCCAGCAGCCAAGAATTGGCCCTCTCTGGAAACACCATATATTTT. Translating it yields CASSQELALSGNTIYF.